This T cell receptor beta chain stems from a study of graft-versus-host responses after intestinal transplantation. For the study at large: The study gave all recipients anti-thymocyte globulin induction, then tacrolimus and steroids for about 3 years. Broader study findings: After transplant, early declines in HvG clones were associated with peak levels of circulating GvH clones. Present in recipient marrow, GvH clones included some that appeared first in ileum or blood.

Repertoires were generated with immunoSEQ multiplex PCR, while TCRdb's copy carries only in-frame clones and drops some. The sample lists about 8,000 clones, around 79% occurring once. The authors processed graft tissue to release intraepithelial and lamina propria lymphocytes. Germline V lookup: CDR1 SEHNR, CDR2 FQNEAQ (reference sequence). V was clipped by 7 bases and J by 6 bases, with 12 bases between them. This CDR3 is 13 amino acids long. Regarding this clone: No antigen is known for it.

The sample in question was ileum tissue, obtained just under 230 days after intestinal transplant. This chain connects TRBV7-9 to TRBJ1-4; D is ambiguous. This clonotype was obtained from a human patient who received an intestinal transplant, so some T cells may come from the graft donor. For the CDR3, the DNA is TGTGCCAGCATGCAGGAACCTTATGAAAAACTGTTTTTT. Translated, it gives CASMQEPYEKLFF.